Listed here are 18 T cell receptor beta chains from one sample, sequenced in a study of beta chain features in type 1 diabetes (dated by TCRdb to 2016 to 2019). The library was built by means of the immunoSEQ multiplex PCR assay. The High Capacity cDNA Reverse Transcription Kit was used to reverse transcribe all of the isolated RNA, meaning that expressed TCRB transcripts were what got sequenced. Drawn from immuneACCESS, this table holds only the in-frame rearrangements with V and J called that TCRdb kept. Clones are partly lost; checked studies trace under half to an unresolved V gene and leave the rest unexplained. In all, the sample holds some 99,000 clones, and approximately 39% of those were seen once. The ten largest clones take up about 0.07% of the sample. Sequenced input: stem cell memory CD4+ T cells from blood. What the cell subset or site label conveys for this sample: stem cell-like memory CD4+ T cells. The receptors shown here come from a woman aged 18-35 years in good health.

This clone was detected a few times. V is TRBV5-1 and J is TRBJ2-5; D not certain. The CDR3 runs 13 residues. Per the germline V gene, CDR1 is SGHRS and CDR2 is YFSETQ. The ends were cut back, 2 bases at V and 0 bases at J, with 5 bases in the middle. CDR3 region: CASSFSYQETQYF. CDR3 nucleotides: TGCGCCAGCAGCTTCTCGTACCAAGAGACCCAGTACTTC.

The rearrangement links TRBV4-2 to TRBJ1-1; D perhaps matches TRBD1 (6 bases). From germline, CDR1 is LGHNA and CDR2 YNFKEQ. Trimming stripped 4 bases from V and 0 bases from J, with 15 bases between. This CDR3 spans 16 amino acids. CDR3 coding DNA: TGTGCCAGCAGCCTGCGGGGGGGCGAGGTGAACACTGAAGCTTTCTTT. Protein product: CASSLRGGEVNTEAFF.

The CDR3 nucleotides read TGTGCCAGCAGTTTGGGCGTGCTAGCGGGACCCTACGAGCAGTACTTC. Protein product: CASSLGVLAGPYEQYF. The rearrangement links TRBV28 to TRBJ2-7, with TRBD2 identical over 9 bases. This CDR3 contains 16 residues. With 3 bases clipped from V and 2 bases from J, the junction kept 8 bases outside the gene matches. Germline-derived CDR1 and CDR2 are MDHEN and SYDVKM.

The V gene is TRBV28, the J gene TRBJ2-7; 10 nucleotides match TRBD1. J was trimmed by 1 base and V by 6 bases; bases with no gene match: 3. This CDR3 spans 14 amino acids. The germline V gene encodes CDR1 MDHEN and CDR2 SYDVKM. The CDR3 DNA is TGTGCCAGCAGGGGACAGGGGCCTTCCTACGAGCAGTACTTC. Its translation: CASRGQGPSYEQYF.

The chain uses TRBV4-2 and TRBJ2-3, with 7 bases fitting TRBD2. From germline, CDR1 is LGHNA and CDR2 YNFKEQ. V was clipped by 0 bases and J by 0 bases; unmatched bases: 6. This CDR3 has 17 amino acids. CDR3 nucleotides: TGTGCCAGCAGCCAAGATGGGCTAGCGGCAAGCACAGATACGCAGTATTTT. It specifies CASSQDGLAASTDTQYF.

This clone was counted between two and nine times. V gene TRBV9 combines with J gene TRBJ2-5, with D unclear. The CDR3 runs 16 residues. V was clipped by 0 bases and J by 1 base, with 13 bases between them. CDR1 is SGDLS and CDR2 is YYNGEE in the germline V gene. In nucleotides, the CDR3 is TGTGCCAGCAGCGTAGGTGGCCTCGACATCCAAGAGACCCAGTACTTC. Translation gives CASSVGGLDIQETQYF. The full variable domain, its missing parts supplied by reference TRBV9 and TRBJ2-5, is DSGVTQTPKHLITATGQRVTLRCSPRSGDLSVYWYQQSLDQGLQFLIQYYNGEERAKGNILERFSAQQFPDLHSELNLSSLELGDSALYFCASSVGGLDIQETQYFGPGTRLLVL.

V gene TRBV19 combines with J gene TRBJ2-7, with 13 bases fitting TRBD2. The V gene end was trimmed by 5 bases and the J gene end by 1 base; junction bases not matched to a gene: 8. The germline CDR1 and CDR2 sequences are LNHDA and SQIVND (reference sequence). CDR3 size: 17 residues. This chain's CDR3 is CASSPGLAGALSYEQYF. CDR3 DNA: TGTGCCAGTAGTCCTGGACTAGCGGGAGCCCTATCCTACGAGCAGTACTTC.

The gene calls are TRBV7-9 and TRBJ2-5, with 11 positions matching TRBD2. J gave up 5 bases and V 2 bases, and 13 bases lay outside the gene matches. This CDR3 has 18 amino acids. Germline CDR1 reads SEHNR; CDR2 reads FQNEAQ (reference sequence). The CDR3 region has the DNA TGTGCCAGCAGCTTAAAGTGGGATAGCGGGAGGGCCTTTGAGACCCAGTACTTC. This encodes CASSLKWDSGRAFETQYF. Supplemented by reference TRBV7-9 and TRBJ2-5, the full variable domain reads DTGVSQNPRHKITKRGQNVTFRCDPISEHNRLYWYRQTLGQGPEFLTYFQNEAQLEKSRLLSDRFSAERPKGSFSTLEIQRTEQGDSAMYLCASSLKWDSGRAFETQYFGPGTRLLVL.

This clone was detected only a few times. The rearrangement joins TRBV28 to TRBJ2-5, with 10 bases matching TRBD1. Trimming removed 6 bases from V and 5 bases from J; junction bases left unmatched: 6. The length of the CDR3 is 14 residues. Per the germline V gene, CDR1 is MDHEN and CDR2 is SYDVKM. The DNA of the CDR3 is TGTGCCAGCAGATCGACAGGGGGCGGGGAGACCCAGTACTTC. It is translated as CASRSTGGGETQYF.

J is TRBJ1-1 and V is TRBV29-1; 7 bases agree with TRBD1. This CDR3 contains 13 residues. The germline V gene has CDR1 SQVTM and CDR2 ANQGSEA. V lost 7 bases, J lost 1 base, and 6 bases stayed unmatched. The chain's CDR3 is CSGRTGKNTEAFF. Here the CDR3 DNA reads TGCAGCGGCCGGACAGGCAAGAACACTGAAGCTTTCTTT.

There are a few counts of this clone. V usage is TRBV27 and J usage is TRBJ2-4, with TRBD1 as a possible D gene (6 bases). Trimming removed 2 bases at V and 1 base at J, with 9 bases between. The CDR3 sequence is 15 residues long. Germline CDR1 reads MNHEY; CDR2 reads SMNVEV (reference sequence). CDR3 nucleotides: TGTGCCAGCAGTTTAGGGGGCCCCGCCAAAAACATTCAGTACTTC. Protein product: CASSLGGPAKNIQYF.

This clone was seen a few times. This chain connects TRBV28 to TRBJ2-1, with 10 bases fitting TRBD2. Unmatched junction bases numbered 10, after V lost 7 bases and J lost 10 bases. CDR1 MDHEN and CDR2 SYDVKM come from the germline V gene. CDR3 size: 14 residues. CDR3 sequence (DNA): TGTGCCAGCAAGGGACTAGCGCAGAACAGGGAGCAGTTCTTC. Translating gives CASKGLAQNREQFF.

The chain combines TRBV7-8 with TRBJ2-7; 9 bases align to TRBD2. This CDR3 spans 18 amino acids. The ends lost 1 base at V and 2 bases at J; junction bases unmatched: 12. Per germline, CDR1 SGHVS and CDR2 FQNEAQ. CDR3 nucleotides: TGTGCCAGCAGCTTAGTGGGTCCCTTAGCGGGAGAGGCCTACGAGCAGTACTTC. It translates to CASSLVGPLAGEAYEQYF. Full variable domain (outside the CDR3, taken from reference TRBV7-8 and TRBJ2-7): GAGVSQSPRYKVAKRGQDVALRCDPISGHVSLFWYQQALGQGPEFLTYFQNEAQLDKSGLPSDRFFAERPEGSVSTLKIQRTQQEDSAVYLCASSLVGPLAGEAYEQYFGPGTRLTVT.

The DNA of the CDR3 is TGTGCCAGCAGTTACCAGCTAGCTCTGTACGAGCAGTACTTC. Encoded protein: CASSYQLALYEQYF. The V gene is TRBV6-5, the J gene TRBJ2-7; D is possibly TRBD2 (5 bases). The V end lost 2 bases, the J end lost 4 bases, and 12 bases lay between the germline ends. From germline, CDR1 is MNHEY and CDR2 SVGAGI. The CDR3 totals 14 residues.

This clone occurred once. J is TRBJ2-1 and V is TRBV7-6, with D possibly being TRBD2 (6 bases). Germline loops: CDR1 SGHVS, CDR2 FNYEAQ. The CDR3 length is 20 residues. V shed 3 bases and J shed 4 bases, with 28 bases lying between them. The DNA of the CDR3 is TGTGCCAGCAGCTTTTCTCATAGGCTTGCGGGACCCCAGACGTACAATGAGCAGTTCTTC. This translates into CASSFSHRLAGPQTYNEQFF.

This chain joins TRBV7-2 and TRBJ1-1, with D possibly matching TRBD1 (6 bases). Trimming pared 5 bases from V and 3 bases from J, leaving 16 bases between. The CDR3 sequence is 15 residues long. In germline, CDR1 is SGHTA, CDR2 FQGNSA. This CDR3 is CASSPRQVGDTEAFF. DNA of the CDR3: TGTGCCAGCAGCCCTAGACAGGTGGGGGACACTGAAGCTTTCTTT. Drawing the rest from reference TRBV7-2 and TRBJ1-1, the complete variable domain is GAGVSQSPSNKVTEKGKDVELRCDPISGHTALYWYRQSLGQGLEFLIYFQGNSAPDKSGLPSDRFSAERTGGSVSTLTIQRTQQEDSAVYLCASSPRQVGDTEAFFGQGTRLTVV.

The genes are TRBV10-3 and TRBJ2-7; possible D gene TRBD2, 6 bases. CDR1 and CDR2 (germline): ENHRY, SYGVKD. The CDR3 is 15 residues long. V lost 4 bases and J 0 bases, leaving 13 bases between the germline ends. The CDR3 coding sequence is TGTGCCATCAGTGGAAGAACGGGAGTCTCCTACGAGCAGTACTTC. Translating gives CAISGRTGVSYEQYF.

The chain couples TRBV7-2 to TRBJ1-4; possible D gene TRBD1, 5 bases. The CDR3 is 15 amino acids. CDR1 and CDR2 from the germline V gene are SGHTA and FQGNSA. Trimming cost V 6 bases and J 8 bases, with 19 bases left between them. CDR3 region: CASRGPGLGHEKLFF. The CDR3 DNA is TGTGCCAGCAGGGGACCGGGACTAGGCCACGAAAAACTGTTTTTT.